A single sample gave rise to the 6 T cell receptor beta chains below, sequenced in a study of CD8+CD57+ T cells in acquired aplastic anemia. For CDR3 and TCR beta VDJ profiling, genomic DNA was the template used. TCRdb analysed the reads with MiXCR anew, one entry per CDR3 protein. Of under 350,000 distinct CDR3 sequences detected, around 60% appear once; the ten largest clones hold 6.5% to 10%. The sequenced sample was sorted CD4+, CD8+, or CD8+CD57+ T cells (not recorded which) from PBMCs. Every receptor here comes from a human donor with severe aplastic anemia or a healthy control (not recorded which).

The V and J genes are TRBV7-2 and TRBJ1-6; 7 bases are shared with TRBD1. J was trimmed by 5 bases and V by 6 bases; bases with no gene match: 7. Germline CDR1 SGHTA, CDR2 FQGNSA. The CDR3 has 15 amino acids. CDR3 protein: CASRIGQENNSPLHF. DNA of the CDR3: TGTGCCAGCAGGATCGGACAGGAGAATAATTCACCCCTCCACTTT.

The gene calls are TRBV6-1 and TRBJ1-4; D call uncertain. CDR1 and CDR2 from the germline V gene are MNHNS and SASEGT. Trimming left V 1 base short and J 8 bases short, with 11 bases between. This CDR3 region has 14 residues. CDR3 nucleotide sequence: TGTGCCAGCAGTGAAGGGGGAACTGTGGAAAAACTGTTTTTT. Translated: CASSEGGTVEKLFF.

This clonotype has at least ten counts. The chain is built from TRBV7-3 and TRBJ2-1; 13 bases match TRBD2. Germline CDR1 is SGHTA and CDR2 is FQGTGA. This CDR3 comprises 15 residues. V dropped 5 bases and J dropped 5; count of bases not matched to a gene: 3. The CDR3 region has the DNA TGTGCCAGCAGCCCAGGGACTAGCGGGGACAATGAGCAGTTCTTC. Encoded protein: CASSPGTSGDNEQFF.

The CDR3 here is CASSLSASIGELFF. CDR3 in DNA: TGTGCCAGCAGCTTATCGGCTAGTATTGGGGAGCTGTTTTTT. This chain connects TRBV7-8 to TRBJ2-2; no reliable D call. Germline assignment: CDR1 SGHVS and CDR2 FQNEAQ. There are 14 residues in the CDR3. The ends were cut back, 2 bases at V and 8 bases at J, with 12 bases in the middle.

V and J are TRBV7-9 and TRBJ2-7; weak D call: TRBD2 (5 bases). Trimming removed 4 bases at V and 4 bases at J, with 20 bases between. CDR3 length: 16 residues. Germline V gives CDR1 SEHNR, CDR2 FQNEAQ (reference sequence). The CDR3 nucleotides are TGTGCCAGCAGCTCGGAGGTCAGGTCACCCCCTTACGAGCAGTACTTC. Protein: CASSSEVRSPPYEQYF.

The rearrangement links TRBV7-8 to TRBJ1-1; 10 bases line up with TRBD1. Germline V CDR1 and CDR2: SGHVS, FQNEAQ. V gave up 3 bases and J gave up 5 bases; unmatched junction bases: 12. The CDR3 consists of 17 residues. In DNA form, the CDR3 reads TGTGCCAGCAGCTTGCGGCCCGGGACAGGGGAAAAGACTGAAGCTTTCTTT. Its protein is CASSLRPGTGEKTEAFF.